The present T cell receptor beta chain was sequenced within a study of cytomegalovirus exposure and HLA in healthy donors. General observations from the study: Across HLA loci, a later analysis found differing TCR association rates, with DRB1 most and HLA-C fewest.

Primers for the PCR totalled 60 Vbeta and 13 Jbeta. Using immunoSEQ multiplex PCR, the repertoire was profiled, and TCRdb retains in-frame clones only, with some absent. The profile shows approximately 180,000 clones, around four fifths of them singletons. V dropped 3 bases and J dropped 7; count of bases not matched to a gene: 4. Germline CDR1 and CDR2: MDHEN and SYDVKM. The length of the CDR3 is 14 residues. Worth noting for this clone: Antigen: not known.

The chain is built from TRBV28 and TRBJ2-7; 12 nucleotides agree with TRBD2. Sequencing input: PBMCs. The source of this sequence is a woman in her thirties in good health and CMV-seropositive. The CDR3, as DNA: TGTGCCAGCAGTTTTCGGCTAGCGGGAGGGGAGCAGTACTTC. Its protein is CASSFRLAGGEQYF.